The next 13 T cell receptor beta chains were all read from a single sample in a study of CD8 T cells in Susac syndrome. With random hexamers, 0.5 to 1 ug RNA was reverse transcribed. TCRdb itself ran the immunoSEQ multiplex PCR reads through MiXCR, one entry per CDR3 protein. The table records a few hundred thousand distinct CDR3 sequences, 95% of them present only once. Material: CD4+ T cells from PBMCs. All receptors come from a human donor with multiple sclerosis.

The gene calls are TRBV2 and TRBJ1-5; D unclear. Germline-derived CDR1 and CDR2 are SNHLY and FYNNEI. V dropped 6 bases and J dropped 1 base, with 4 bases sitting between them. This CDR3 is 12 amino acids long. As DNA, the CDR3 is TGTGCCAGCAGACTAAGCAATCAGCCCCAGCATTTT. Its protein product is CASRLSNQPQHF.

V and J are TRBV30 and TRBJ2-3; 12 bases match TRBD2. The CDR3 runs to 15 residues. The V gene's germline CDR1 is GTSNPN and CDR2 SVGIG (reference sequence). J gave up 4 bases and V 2 bases, and 4 bases lay outside the gene matches. The CDR3 DNA is TGTGCCTGGAGTCGACTAGCGGGAGACTCAGATACGCAGTATTTT. Amino acid sequence: CAWSRLAGDSDTQYF. Full variable domain (rest looked up from reference TRBV30 and TRBJ2-3): SQTIHQWPATLVQPVGSPLSLECTVEGTSNPNLYWYRQAAGRGLQLLFYSVGIGQISSEVPQNLSASRPQDRQFILSSKKLLLSDSGFYLCAWSRLAGDSDTQYFGPGTRLTVL.

This chain uses TRBV7-3 with TRBJ2-7, with D possibly being TRBD1 (6 bases). The CDR3 totals 15 residues. CDR1 and CDR2 (germline): SGHTA, FQGTGA. Trimming removed 5 bases at V and 3 bases at J, with 17 bases between. The CDR3 DNA is TGTGCCAGCAGCCCGACTCCGGGACATAACTACGAGCAGTACTTC. This encodes CASSPTPGHNYEQYF.

The rearrangement uses TRBV2 and TRBJ2-5; D call uncertain. The germline V and J ends were trimmed by 11 bases and 5 bases, with 15 bases remaining between them. The germline V gene encodes CDR1 SNHLY and CDR2 FYNNEI. This CDR3 has 12 amino acids. CDR3 in amino acids: CACHRLWETQYF. In DNA form, the CDR3 reads TGTGCCTGCCACCGGCTGTGGGAGACCCAGTACTTC.

The V gene is TRBV19, the J gene TRBJ2-1; tentative D call: TRBD1 (7 bases). The CDR3 has 14 amino acids. With 9 bases removed from V and 6 bases from J, the gap between germline ends came to 18 bases. Germline values: CDR1 LNHDA, CDR2 SQIVND (reference sequence). DNA for the CDR3: TGTGCCAGCCGGAGGGGGCCGGATGTCAATGAGCAGTTCTTC. It codes for CASRRGPDVNEQFF.

The chain employs TRBV28 and TRBJ2-7; TRBD1 agrees at 7 bases. Germline V CDR1 and CDR2: MDHEN, SYDVKM. The CDR3 contains 14 residues. Germline trimming cut 4 bases from V and 12 bases from J; bases unmatched to any gene: 15. CDR3 loop: CASSSPGQAGVGYF. CDR3 sequence (DNA): TGTGCCAGCAGTTCCCCAGGACAGGCCGGCGTGGGGTACTTC.

The chain employs TRBV2 and TRBJ2-7; D call uncertain. Trimming pared 6 bases from V and 2 bases from J, leaving 5 bases between. CDR1 SNHLY and CDR2 FYNNEI come from the germline V gene. This CDR3 has 11 amino acids. DNA for the CDR3: TGTGCCAGCAGCCGGACCTACGAGCAGTACTTC. Encoded protein: CASSRTYEQYF.

This clonotype was seen a single time. The gene calls are TRBV5-1 and TRBJ2-5; D unresolved. Germline-derived CDR1 and CDR2 are SGHRS and YFSETQ. There are 12 residues in the CDR3. Trimming shortened V by 0 bases and J by 5 bases, and 5 bases separated the two germline ends. CDR3 amino acids: CASSLAFETQYF. The CDR3 DNA follows: TGCGCCAGCAGCTTGGCCTTCGAGACCCAGTACTTC.

The V call is TRBV20-1, the J call TRBJ2-7; 7 bases map to TRBD1. The V gene's germline CDR1 is DFQATT and CDR2 SNEGSKA (reference sequence). J gave up 0 bases and V 6 bases, and 5 bases lay outside the gene matches. This CDR3 has 13 residues. The CDR3, as DNA: TGCAGTGCCAAAGGGGGCAGCTCCTACGAGCAGTACTTC. Encoded protein: CSAKGGSSYEQYF.

V is TRBV29-1 and J is TRBJ2-7, with D possibly matching TRBD1 (6 bases). The CDR3 extends over 11 amino acids. The germline V and J ends were trimmed by 5 bases and 2 bases, with 7 bases remaining between them. Looked up from germline, CDR1 is SQVTM and CDR2 is ANQGSEA. DNA for the CDR3: TGCAGCGTTTCAGGGGCCTACGAGCAGTACTTC. Residues: CSVSGAYEQYF.

This clonotype was detected only once. The chain links TRBV24-1 to TRBJ2-3; D remains ambiguous. V was trimmed by 4 bases and J by 2 bases, leaving 6 bases between them. This CDR3 has 13 residues. Per the germline V gene, CDR1 is KGHDR and CDR2 is SFDVKD. CDR3 protein: CATSEGYTDTQYF. CDR3 in DNA: TGTGCCACCAGTGAAGGCTACACAGATACGCAGTATTTT.

This clonotype has a single count. The rearrangement links TRBV6-4 to TRBJ1-5; D possibly corresponds to TRBD1 (6 bases). The CDR3 length is 14 residues. Germline CDR1 is MRHNA and CDR2 is SNTAGT. Deletions cut 3 bases from V and 6 bases from J, with 12 bases between. Here the CDR3 reads CASSERGGIQPQHF. DNA of the CDR3: TGTGCCAGCAGTGAAAGGGGGGGGATTCAGCCCCAGCATTTT.

The genes are TRBV3-1 and TRBJ2-1, with 11 bases matching TRBD2. The CDR3 runs to 15 residues. In germline, CDR1 is LGHDT, CDR2 YNNKEL (reference sequence). Trimming took 4 bases from V and 8 from J; bases not matched to a gene: 7. For the CDR3, the DNA is TGTGCCAGCAGCCTCTCGACTAGCGGGAAGGATGAGCAGTTCTTC. Amino acids: CASSLSTSGKDEQFF.